Sequencing of this T cell receptor (beta chain) was carried out in a study of CD8 T cells in ankylosing spondylitis. Comment on this clonotype: Its specificity is not known.

Libraries for TCR beta were made by quantitative 5'-RACE with molecular barcodes. TCRdb reanalysed the 5' RACE reads using MiXCR and keeps one entry per CDR3 protein. The sample has about 160,000 distinct CDR3 sequences, 15% to 20% seen once; the top ten hold approximately 7.6%. V lost 6 bases and J 0 bases, leaving 11 bases between the germline ends. The CDR3 extends over 14 amino acids. Germline V gene lookup returns CDR1 LNHDA and CDR2 SQIVND (reference sequence). General study results and limits: Made up of under 10 highly homologous variants, a TCR beta motif appeared characteristic of ankylosing spondylitis blood. Significant enrichment of disease-linked clones was reported in matched ankylosing spondylitis synovial fluid.

The chain carries TRBV19 and TRBJ1-1; D not resolved. The clonotype originates from a male donor with ankylosing spondylitis or in good health (not recorded which). What was sequenced was blood, either unsorted or a sorted T cell fraction (not recorded which). The CDR3 bases are TGTGCCAGTAGCCCTACGACCCTGAACACTGAAGCTTTCTTT. It encodes CASSPTTLNTEAFF.